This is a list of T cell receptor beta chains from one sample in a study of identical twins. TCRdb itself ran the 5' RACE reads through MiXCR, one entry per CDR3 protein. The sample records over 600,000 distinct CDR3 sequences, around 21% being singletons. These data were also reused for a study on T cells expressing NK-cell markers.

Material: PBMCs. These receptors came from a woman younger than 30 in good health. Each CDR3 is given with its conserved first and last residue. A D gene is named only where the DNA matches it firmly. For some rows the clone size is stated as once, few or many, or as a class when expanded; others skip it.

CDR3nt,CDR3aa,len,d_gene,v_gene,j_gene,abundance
TGTGCCAGCAGTTTGGTAGCCAATTCACCCCTCCACTTT,CASSLVANSPLHF,13,-,TRBV27,TRBJ1-6,few
TGCAGTGCTCGAGACAGGGCGCACACTGAAGCTTTCTTT,CSARDRAHTEAFF,13,TRBD1,TRBV20-1,TRBJ1-1,-
TGTGCCATCAGTGGGCCAGACACAGATACGCAGTATTTT,CAISGPDTDTQYF,13,-,TRBV10-3,TRBJ2-3,few
TGCAGCGCGGGTCTAAGACAAGCTGAGCAGTACTTC,CSAGLRQAEQYF,12,-,TRBV29-1,TRBJ2-7,-
TGCAGCGTTGAAGATTCGGGGACAGAATACAATGAGCAGTTCTTC,CSVEDSGTEYNEQFF,15,TRBD1,TRBV29-1,TRBJ2-1,-
TGTGCCTGGTCACAGGGACGGGGGAGCTCCTACGAGCAGTACTTC,CAWSQGRGSSYEQYF,15,-,TRBV30,TRBJ2-7,-
TGCAGTGCTAGAGGGGGCCCGAACACTGAAGCTTTCTTT,CSARGGPNTEAFF,13,-,TRBV20-1,TRBJ1-1,many
TGTGCCAGCAGCGTAGAGGCTAGCGGGAGGACGCACCCTTACGAGCAGTACTTC,CASSVEASGRTHPYEQYF,18,TRBD2,TRBV9,TRBJ2-7,many
TGTGCCAGCAGCTTATCAACTAGGGAGACCCAGTACTTC,CASSLSTRETQYF,13,-,TRBV7-2,TRBJ2-5,few
TGTGCCAGCAGTTTTCAGTTGGGCCGCGAATATGGCTACACCTTC,CASSFQLGREYGYTF,15,-,TRBV6-5,TRBJ1-2,-
TGTGCCAGCAGCCAAGAATATGGGGTCGCAGATACGCAGTATTTT,CASSQEYGVADTQYF,15,-,TRBV3-1,TRBJ2-3,-
TGCAGTGCTACCGACAGGCAGACCCAGTACTTC,CSATDRQTQYF,11,-,TRBV20-1,TRBJ2-5,-